This T cell receptor (beta chain) came from a study of post-analysis software for immune sequencing data. Regarding the study as a whole: Compared with controls, patients had more of about 5 TRBV segments, including TRBV5-6, TRBV5-1 and TRBV20-1. Compared with controls, patients showed significantly lower normalized Chao1 diversity.

Carried by the TCR beta cDNA libraries were unique molecular identifiers. T cells numbering roughly 1 to 11 million yielded cDNA molecules that totaled about 500,000. TCRdb re-called the PCR reads with MiXCR, one entry per CDR3 protein. The sample yields approximately 690,000 distinct CDR3 sequences, approximately 60% seen once. This clonotype was counted a few times. As yet, its antigen is unknown. V gave up 3 bases and J gave up 6 bases, with 9 bases separating them. Germline CDR1 MNHEY, CDR2 SMNVEV (reference sequence). The CDR3 is 13 amino acids. This receptor was obtained from a girl aged 2-15 years with multiple sclerosis. What was sequenced was blood. This rearrangement joins TRBV27 to TRBJ2-1; D is unresolved. This CDR3 is CASSLGRFNEQFF. The CDR3 bases are TGTGCCAGCAGTTTGGGCAGATTCAATGAGCAGTTCTTC.